Shown below are 17 T cell receptor beta chains from a single sample sequenced in a study of T cell clones after liver transplantation. Produced via immunoSEQ multiplex PCR; TCRdb's table is partial and in-frame only. The sample contains several thousand clones, around 80% of which appear only once. This specimen was CD8+ T cells from blood, taken 24 months after liver transplant. Receptors were obtained from a human patient who received a liver transplant. Some T cells here may be from the graft donor.

The chain combines TRBV7-3 with TRBJ2-2, with 9 bases identical to TRBD1. The germline gives CDR1 SGHTA, CDR2 FQGTGA. The CDR3 totals 15 residues. After removal of 5 bases from V and 5 bases from J, the junction contained 6 bases not matched to a gene. CDR3 sequence: CASSRGQGRTGELFF. Written as DNA, the CDR3 is TGTGCCAGCAGCCGCGGACAGGGGCGGACCGGGGAGCTGTTTTTT.

The chain links TRBV4-1 to TRBJ1-1; D remains unclear. Germline values: CDR1 MGHRA, CDR2 YSYEKL. Trimming took off 2 bases at V and 8 bases at J, with 9 bases between the two ends. The CDR3 spans 12 residues. The CDR3, as DNA: TGCGCCAGCAGCCAAACCGGGAAGGAAGCTTTCTTT. Its translation is CASSQTGKEAFF.

The chain joins TRBV13 to TRBJ1-1; a weak D match, TRBD1 (5 bases). CDR3 length: 15 amino acids. Germline assignment: CDR1 PRHDT and CDR2 FYEKMQ (reference sequence). The V end was cut by 5 bases, the J end by 4 bases, with 17 bases between. The CDR3 reads CASSPGSFGTTEAFF. The CDR3 nucleotides are TGTGCCAGCAGCCCCGGTTCGTTTGGGACCACTGAAGCTTTCTTT.

This chain connects TRBV9 to TRBJ1-5, with D perhaps TRBD1 (5 bases). V lost 0 bases to trimming and J lost 6 bases, with 10 bases between them. In germline, CDR1 is SGDLS, CDR2 YYNGEE. The CDR3 has 14 amino acids. The DNA of the CDR3 is TGTGCCAGCAGCGTAGGCCGGGGCGGTCAGCCCCAGCATTTT. Its protein is CASSVGRGGQPQHF.

This rearrangement joins TRBV9 to TRBJ2-2; 8 bases fit TRBD2. V lost 4 bases and J lost 6; bases outside the gene matches: 11. CDR1 is SGDLS and CDR2 is YYNGEE in the germline V gene. This CDR3 spans 16 amino acids. The CDR3 sequence is CASSLSSGTSSGELFF. CDR3 nucleotide sequence: TGTGCCAGCAGCTTGAGCTCCGGGACTAGTTCCGGGGAGCTGTTTTTT.

This sequence joins TRBV28 and TRBJ2-5; 8 nucleotides align to TRBD1. The end of the DNA aligns better with TRBJ2-7, so the J call may be wrong. Germline V gives CDR1 MDHEN, CDR2 SYDVKM. The CDR3 loop spans 17 amino acids. The CDR3 DNA is TGTGCCAGCAGTTTAAACCCGGGACAGGCCGTCTCTTACGAGCAGTACTTC. Amino acid sequence: CASSLNPGQAVSYEQYF.

In nucleotides, the CDR3 is TGTGCCAGCACGGGGGGAGTGGGAGGGCCAAATGAGCAGTTCTTC. Amino acid sequence: CASTGGVGGPNEQFF. The chain is built from TRBV28 and TRBJ2-1; 7 nucleotides align to TRBD2. Looked up from germline, CDR1 is MDHEN and CDR2 is SYDVKM. CDR3 length equals 15 residues. J was trimmed by 7 bases and V by 7 bases; bases with no gene match: 13.

For this clone: The likely explanation is a read error, given a far larger clone one base away. This chain joins TRBV5-4 and TRBJ2-7; TRBD2 might be the D (5 bases). The germline gives CDR1 SGHNT, CDR2 YYREEE (reference sequence). Trimming shortened V by 4 bases and J by 6 bases, and 14 bases separated the two germline ends. The CDR3 length is 13 residues. CDR3 nucleotide sequence: TGTGCCAGCAGCCACGACCCGGGGAGCGAGCAGTACTTC. It is translated as CASSHDPGSEQYF.

The V call is TRBV19, the J call TRBJ2-6, with D perhaps TRBD1 (5 bases). In germline, CDR1 is LNHDA, CDR2 SQIVND (reference sequence). This CDR3 contains 16 residues. V lost 7 bases to trimming and J lost 0 bases, with 13 bases between them. Here the CDR3 reads CASTPTDLSGANVLTF. The CDR3 DNA follows: TGTGCCAGTACCCCGACAGACCTCTCTGGGGCCAACGTCCTGACTTTC.

This chain joins TRBV6-5 and TRBJ2-5; TRBD1 agrees at 10 bases. CDR3 length: 15 residues. Germline-derived CDR1 and CDR2 are MNHEY and SVGAGI. With V trimmed by 2 bases and J by 5 bases, 5 bases remained unmatched. Here the CDR3 DNA reads TGTGCCAGCAGTTACGGGACAGGGGAGGGGGAGACCCAGTACTTC. It encodes CASSYGTGEGETQYF.

This sequence joins TRBV27 and TRBJ2-7; D is unclear. This CDR3 spans 14 amino acids. CDR1 is MNHEY, CDR2 SMNVEV, per germline (reference sequence). V was pared by 3 bases and J by 0 bases, with 9 bases between. In DNA form, the CDR3 reads TGTGCCAGCAGTTTCGGCTTCAGCTCCTACGAGCAGTACTTC. It yields the protein CASSFGFSSYEQYF.

This chain uses TRBV7-6 with TRBJ2-7; D perhaps matches TRBD1 (6 bases). The V end was cut by 1 base, the J end by 5 bases, with 12 bases between. The CDR3 totals 14 residues. CDR1 is SGHVS, CDR2 FNYEAQ, per germline. The CDR3 protein is CASSLGQGINEQYF. The CDR3 DNA reads as TGTGCCAGCAGCTTAGGGCAGGGGATCAACGAGCAGTACTTC.

V usage is TRBV5-4 and J usage is TRBJ1-3; D call uncertain. The V end was cut by 5 bases, the J end by 0 bases, with 18 bases between. This CDR3 has 17 residues. Germline loops: CDR1 SGHNT, CDR2 YYREEE (reference sequence). This CDR3 reads CASRAQQKQLSGNTIYF. DNA of the CDR3: TGTGCCAGCAGAGCCCAACAGAAACAACTCTCTGGAAACACCATATATTTT.

This clone came up a few times. The chain couples TRBV7-9 to TRBJ2-3, with D possibly matching TRBD1 (5 bases). The CDR3 runs 16 residues. Trimming left V 5 bases short and J 3 bases short, with 18 bases between. In germline, CDR1 is SEHNR, CDR2 FQNEAQ (reference sequence). CDR3 protein: CASSGTQGRSTDTQYF. Written as DNA, the CDR3 is TGTGCCAGCAGCGGAACCCAGGGAAGAAGTACAGATACGCAGTATTTT. Drawing the rest from reference TRBV7-9 and TRBJ2-3, the complete variable domain is DTGVSQNPRHKITKRGQNVTFRCDPISEHNRLYWYRQTLGQGPEFLTYFQNEAQLEKSRLLSDRFSAERPKGSFSTLEIQRTEQGDSAMYLCASSGTQGRSTDTQYFGPGTRLTVL.

This rearrangement joins TRBV29-1 to TRBJ1-2; 8 nucleotides align to TRBD1. The CDR3 consists of 13 residues. V shed 3 bases, J shed 3 bases, and the junction held 3 bases outside the gene matches. CDR1 SQVTM and CDR2 ANQGSEA come from the germline V gene. This CDR3 reads CSVEDREDYGYTF. The CDR3 DNA reads TGCAGCGTTGAGGACAGGGAAGACTATGGCTACACCTTC. Together with reference TRBV29-1 and TRBJ1-2, the CDR3 gives the full variable domain: SAVISQKPSRDICQRGTSLTIQCQVDSQVTMMFWYRQQPGQSLTLIATANQGSEATYESGFVIDKFPISRPNLTFSTLTVSNMSPEDSSIYLCSVEDREDYGYTFGSGTRLTVV.

V usage is TRBV5-5 and J usage is TRBJ2-7; possible D gene TRBD2, 6 bases. This CDR3 contains 14 residues. Between the trimmed V and J ends, which lost 0 bases and 3 bases, there was a span of 10 bases. The germline V gene has CDR1 SGHKS and CDR2 YYEKEE (reference sequence). This chain's CDR3 is CASSLERVNYEQYF. The CDR3 DNA reads TGTGCCAGCAGCTTGGAGCGGGTCAACTACGAGCAGTACTTC.

The CDR3 bases are TGTGCCAGTTGGGACCTCTGGGGCGAGCAGTACTTC. This encodes CASWDLWGEQYF. The chain recombines TRBV27 with TRBJ2-7, with D perhaps given as TRBD1 or TRBD2 (5 bases each). This CDR3 has 12 amino acids. Germline CDR1 MNHEY, CDR2 SMNVEV (reference sequence). V dropped 9 bases and J dropped 6 bases, with 15 bases sitting between them.